This T cell receptor (beta chain) stems from a study of T cells in Graves' hyperthyroidism and ophthalmopathy. Notes on the study in general: Blood shared most expanded thyroid clonotypes above 0.001.

This CDR3 comprises 15 residues. Trimming took 7 bases from V and 0 from J; bases not matched to a gene: 7. From germline, CDR1 is MDHEN and CDR2 SYDVKM. At least ten counts were recorded for this clonotype. Its antigen is currently unknown. Stable hyperthyroidism: no ophthalmopathy progression over 18 months of follow-up. It was RNA transcripts that yielded the amplified TCR beta CDR3 regions. A set of HTBI primers served as the primers for a first-round RT-PCR of the TCR CDR3. TCRdb reanalysed the multiplex PCR reads using MiXCR and keeps one entry per CDR3 protein. The sample carries 540,000 or so distinct CDR3 sequences, 15% to 19% recorded once.

The source material was blood. The V gene is TRBV28, the J gene TRBJ2-3, with 7 nucleotides matching TRBD2. This receptor was taken from a woman aged 30 to 39 with Graves' hyperthyroidism. Here the CDR3 reads CASNLSGLSTDTQYF. The CDR3 DNA is TGTGCCAGCAACCTTAGCGGGTTGAGCACAGATACGCAGTATTTT.